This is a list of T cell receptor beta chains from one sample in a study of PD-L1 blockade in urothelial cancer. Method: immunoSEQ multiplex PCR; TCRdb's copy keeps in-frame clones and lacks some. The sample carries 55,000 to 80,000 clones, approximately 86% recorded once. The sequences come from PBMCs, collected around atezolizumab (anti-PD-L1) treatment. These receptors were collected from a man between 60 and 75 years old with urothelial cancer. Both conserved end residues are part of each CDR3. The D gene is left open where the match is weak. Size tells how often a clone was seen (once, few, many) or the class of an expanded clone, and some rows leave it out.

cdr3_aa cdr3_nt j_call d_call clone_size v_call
CASSQEGQGVFQETQYF TGCGCCAGCAGCCAAGAGGGACAGGGGGTGTTCCAAGAGACCCAGTACTTC TRBJ2-5 TRBD1 NA TRBV4-1
CAISESGRYGNSPLHF TGTGCCATCAGTGAGTCGGGGAGGTACGGTAATTCACCCCTCCACTTT TRBJ1-6 NA NA TRBV10-3
CASNPFSYNSPLHF TGTGCCAGCAATCCCTTCTCCTATAATTCACCCCTCCACTTT TRBJ1-6 NA NA TRBV2
CASRTPDRLGGYTF TGTGCCAGCAGAACTCCTGACAGGCTGGGGGGCTACACCTTC TRBJ1-2 NA NA TRBV6-6
CASSPAGQGAGGYTF TGTGCCAGCTCACCGGCCGGGCAGGGGGCAGGAGGCTACACCTTC TRBJ1-2 TRBD1 NA TRBV18
CASSETLAGGTDTQYF TGTGCCAGCAGTGAAACCCTAGCGGGGGGCACAGATACGCAGTATTTT TRBJ2-3 TRBD2 NA TRBV6-1
CASSPGGSIFRGELFF TGTGCCAGCAGCCCAGGGGGAAGTATTTTTCGCGGGGAGCTGTTTTTT TRBJ2-2 TRBD1 NA TRBV7-9
CASREGQVRGDTQYF TGTGCCAGCAGGGAGGGACAGGTGAGGGGGGATACGCAGTATTTT TRBJ2-3 TRBD1 NA TRBV6-1
CASSATRSYGYTF TGCGCCAGCAGCGCAACTAGGTCCTATGGCTACACCTTC TRBJ1-2 NA NA TRBV5-1
CASSRTQGYPGQGDYGYTF TGTGCCAGCAGCCGTACCCAAGGCTACCCGGGACAGGGAGACTATGGCTACACCTTC TRBJ1-2 TRBD1 NA TRBV9
CASTTRDSRETQYF TGTGCCAGCACCACTCGGGACAGTAGAGAGACCCAGTACTTC TRBJ2-5 TRBD1 NA TRBV2
CASSQGGGSYEQYF TGTGCCAGCAGCCAAGGGGGAGGATCCTACGAGCAGTACTTC TRBJ2-7 NA few TRBV14
CASSSARGSTDTQYF TGCGCCAGCAGCTCCGCTAGGGGGAGCACAGATACGCAGTATTTT TRBJ2-3 NA NA TRBV5-1
CATRRGGYGYTF TGCGCCACTAGAAGGGGCGGCTATGGCTACACCTTC TRBJ1-2 NA NA TRBV5-1
CASSSPGLAGTRAKNIQYF TGTGCCAGTAGCTCTCCGGGACTAGCGGGGACAAGAGCCAAAAACATTCAGTACTTC TRBJ2-4 TRBD2 NA TRBV19
CASSIRTDLQETQYF TGTGCCAGCAGCATCCGGACAGACCTCCAAGAGACCCAGTACTTC TRBJ2-5 NA NA TRBV9
CASSLGGGVGYGYTF TGTGCCAGCAGCTTAGGAGGGGGCGTAGGCTATGGCTACACCTTC TRBJ1-2 TRBD1 NA TRBV7-2
CASSQDGRDRAYNEQFF TGCGCCAGCAGCCAAGATGGTCGGGACAGGGCCTACAATGAGCAGTTCTTC TRBJ2-1 TRBD1 once TRBV4-1
CASSVGGYQETQYF TGCGCCAGCAGCGTCGGGGGGTACCAAGAGACCCAGTACTTC TRBJ2-5 TRBD2 NA TRBV5-1
CASRRSGLGRYGYTF TGTGCCAGCAGGAGGTCTGGGTTAGGGAGGTATGGCTACACCTTC TRBJ1-2 NA NA TRBV28
CASSLDGGQGASPLHF TGTGCCAGCAGCTTAGACGGAGGACAGGGGGCTTCACCCCTCCACTTT TRBJ1-6 TRBD1 NA TRBV7-2
CASSQDEVRETQYF TGCGCCAGCAGCCAAGATGAGGTTCGGGAGACCCAGTACTTC TRBJ2-5 NA NA TRBV4-1
CASSQGILPWPGVVGANVLTF TGCGCCAGCAGCCAAGGAATTTTGCCTTGGCCAGGGGTTGTCGGGGCCAACGTCCTGACTTTC TRBJ2-6 NA NA TRBV4-1
CASSLRGTGGASSPEAFF TGTGCCAGCAGCTTACGCGGGACAGGGGGCGCTTCAAGCCCTGAAGCTTTCTTT TRBJ1-1 TRBD1 NA TRBV7-3
CASSWGTDEAFF TGCGCCAGCAGCTGGGGGACAGATGAAGCTTTCTTT TRBJ1-1 TRBD1 NA TRBV5-1
CASSRQTGPYEQYF TGTGCCAGCAGCCGTCAGACAGGGCCATACGAGCAGTACTTC TRBJ2-7 TRBD1 NA TRBV5-8